This T cell receptor (beta chain) emerged from a study of blood T cell repertoires in COVID-19. Study context: Two negative PCRs, clearance, or symptom resolution had been documented for recovered Cohort 3 donors.

Participant ages covered about 18 to 95 years across 20 to 25 US areas. Researchers sorted participants into cohorts using their self-reported clinical history. This CDR3 region has 16 residues. The ends lost 2 bases at V and 9 bases at J; junction bases unmatched: 10. The germline gives CDR1 SGHDN, CDR2 FVKESK. Libraries were prepared by immunoSEQ multiplex PCR; TCRdb keeps only in-frame clonotypes and omits some of them. Among fewer than 200,000 clones listed, 70% to 85% were seen once. This clonotype originated in a woman in her 70s in a cohort exposed to, infected with or recovered from COVID-19 (not recorded which). The sequencing sample was made of PBMCs or T cells enriched from blood (not recorded which). The J gene is TRBJ2-1, the V gene TRBV14; 10 bases agree with TRBD2. CDR3 loop: CASSQWRSGRAPEQFF. Written as DNA, the CDR3 is TGTGCCAGCAGCCAATGGAGGAGCGGGAGGGCCCCTGAGCAGTTCTTC.